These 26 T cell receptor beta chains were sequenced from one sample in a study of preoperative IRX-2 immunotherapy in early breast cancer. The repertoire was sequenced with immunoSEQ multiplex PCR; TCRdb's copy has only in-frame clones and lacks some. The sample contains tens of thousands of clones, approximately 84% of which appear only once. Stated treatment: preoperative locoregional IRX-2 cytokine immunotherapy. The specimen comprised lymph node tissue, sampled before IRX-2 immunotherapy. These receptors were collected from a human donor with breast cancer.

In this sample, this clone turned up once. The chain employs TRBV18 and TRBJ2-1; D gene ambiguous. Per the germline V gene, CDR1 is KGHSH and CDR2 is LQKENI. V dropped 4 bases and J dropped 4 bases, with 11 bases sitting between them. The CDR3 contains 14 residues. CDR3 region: CASSQSESYNEQFF. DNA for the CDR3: TGTGCCAGCTCACAGAGTGAGTCTTACAATGAGCAGTTCTTC.

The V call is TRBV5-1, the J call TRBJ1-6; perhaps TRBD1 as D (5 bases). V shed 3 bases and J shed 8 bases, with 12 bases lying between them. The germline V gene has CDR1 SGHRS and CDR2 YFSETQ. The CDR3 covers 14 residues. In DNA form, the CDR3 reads TGCGCCAGCAGCTCGGGACCGGGAGATTCACCCCTCCACTTT. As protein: CASSSGPGDSPLHF.

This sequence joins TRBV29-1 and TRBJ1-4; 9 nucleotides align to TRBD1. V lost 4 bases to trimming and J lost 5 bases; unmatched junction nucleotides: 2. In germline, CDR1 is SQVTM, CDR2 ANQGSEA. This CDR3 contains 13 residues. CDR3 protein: CSVVGQGNEKLFF. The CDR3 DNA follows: TGCAGCGTTGTTGGACAGGGGAATGAAAAACTGTTTTTT.

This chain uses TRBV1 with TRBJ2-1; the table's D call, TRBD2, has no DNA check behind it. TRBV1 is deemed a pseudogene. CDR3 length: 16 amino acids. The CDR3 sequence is CASSQDSASPYNEQFF. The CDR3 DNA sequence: TGCGCCAGCAGCCAAGATTCTGCTAGCCCCTACAATGAGCAGTTCTTC.

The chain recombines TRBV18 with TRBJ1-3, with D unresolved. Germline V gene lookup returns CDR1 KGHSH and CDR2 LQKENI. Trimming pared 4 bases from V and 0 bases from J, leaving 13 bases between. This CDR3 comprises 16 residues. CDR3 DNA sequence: TGTGCCAGCTCACGAGGCCCAGCGAGCTCTGGAAACACCATATATTTT. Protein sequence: CASSRGPASSGNTIYF.

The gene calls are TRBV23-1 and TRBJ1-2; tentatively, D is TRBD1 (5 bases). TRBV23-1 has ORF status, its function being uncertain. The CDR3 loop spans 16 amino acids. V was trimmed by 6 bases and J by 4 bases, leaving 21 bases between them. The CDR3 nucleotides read TGCGCCAGCAGCCACGATGGAGACAGAGGACGCTATGGCTACACCTTC. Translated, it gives CASSHDGDRGRYGYTF.

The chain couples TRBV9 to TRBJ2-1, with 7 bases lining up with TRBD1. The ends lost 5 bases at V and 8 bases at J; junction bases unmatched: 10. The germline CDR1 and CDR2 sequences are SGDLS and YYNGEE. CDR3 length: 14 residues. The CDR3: CASRSTGFGHEQFF. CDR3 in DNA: TGTGCCAGCAGATCGACAGGGTTTGGGCATGAGCAGTTCTTC.

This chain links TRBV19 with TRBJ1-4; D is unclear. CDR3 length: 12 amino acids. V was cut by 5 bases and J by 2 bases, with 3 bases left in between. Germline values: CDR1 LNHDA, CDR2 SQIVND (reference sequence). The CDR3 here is CASSWTNEKLFF. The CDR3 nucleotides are TGTGCCAGTAGTTGGACTAATGAAAAACTGTTTTTT.

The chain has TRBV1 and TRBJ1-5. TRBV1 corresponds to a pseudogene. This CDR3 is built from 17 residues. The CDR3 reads CASSQPSGRGSSQPQHF. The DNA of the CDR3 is TGCGCCAGCAGCCAACCCTCCGGGAGGGGGAGTAGTCAGCCCCAGCATTTT.

In DNA form, the CDR3 reads TGTGCCGGGAACGTGGAGGTGAACTATGGCTACACCTTC. Encoded protein: CAGNVEVNYGYTF. This chain connects TRBV30 to TRBJ1-2; D remains ambiguous. The CDR3 covers 13 residues. Germline CDR1 reads GTSNPN; CDR2 reads SVGIG (reference sequence). Trimming took 8 bases from V and 2 from J, leaving 15 bases between them.

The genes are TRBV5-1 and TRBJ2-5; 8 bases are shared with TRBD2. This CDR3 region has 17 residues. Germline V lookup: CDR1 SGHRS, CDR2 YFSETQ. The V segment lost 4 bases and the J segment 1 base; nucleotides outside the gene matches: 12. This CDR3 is CASSHGTRGVGQETQYF. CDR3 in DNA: TGCGCCAGCAGCCACGGGACGCGGGGGGTCGGCCAAGAGACCCAGTACTTC.

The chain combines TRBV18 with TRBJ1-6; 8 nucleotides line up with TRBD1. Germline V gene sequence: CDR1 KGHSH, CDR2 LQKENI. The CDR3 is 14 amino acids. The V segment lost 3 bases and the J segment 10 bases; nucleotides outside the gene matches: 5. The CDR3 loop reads CASSPDRGNSPLHF. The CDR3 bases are TGTGCCAGCTCACCCGACAGGGGAAACTCACCCCTCCACTTT.

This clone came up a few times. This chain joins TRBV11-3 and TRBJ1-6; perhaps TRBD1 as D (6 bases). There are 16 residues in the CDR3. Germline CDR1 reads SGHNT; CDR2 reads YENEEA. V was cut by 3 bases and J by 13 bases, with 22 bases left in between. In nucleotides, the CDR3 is TGTGCCAGCAGCTTGGTGGTTTTACAGGGCAGGGGCCCCCTCCACTTT. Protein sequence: CASSLVVLQGRGPLHF.

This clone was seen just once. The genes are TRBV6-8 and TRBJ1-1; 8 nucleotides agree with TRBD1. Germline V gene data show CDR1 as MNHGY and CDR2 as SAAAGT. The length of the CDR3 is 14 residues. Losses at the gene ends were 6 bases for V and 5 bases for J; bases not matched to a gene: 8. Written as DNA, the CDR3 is TGTGCCAGCAGCATACGGACAGGGAGAACTGAAGCTTTCTTT. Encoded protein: CASSIRTGRTEAFF.

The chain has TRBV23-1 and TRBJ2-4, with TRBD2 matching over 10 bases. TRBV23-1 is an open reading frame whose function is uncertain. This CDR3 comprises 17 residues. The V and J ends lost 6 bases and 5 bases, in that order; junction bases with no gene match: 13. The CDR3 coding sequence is TGCGCCAGCAGCCACAAGAGCGGGGGGGATCTCCAAAACATTCAGTACTTC. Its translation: CASSHKSGGDLQNIQYF.

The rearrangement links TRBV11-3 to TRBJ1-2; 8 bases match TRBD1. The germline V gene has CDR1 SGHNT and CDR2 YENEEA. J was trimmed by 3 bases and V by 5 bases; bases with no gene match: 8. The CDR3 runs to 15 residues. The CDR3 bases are TGTGCCAGCAGCCTCGGACAGGGTGGACACTATGGCTACACCTTC. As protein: CASSLGQGGHYGYTF.

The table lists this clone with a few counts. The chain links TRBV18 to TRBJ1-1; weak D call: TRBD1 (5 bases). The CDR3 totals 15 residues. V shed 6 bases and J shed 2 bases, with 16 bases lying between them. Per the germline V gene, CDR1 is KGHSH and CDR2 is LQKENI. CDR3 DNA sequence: TGTGCCAGCTCCCCTACAGGACGAAGAAACACTGAAGCTTTCTTT. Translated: CASSPTGRRNTEAFF.

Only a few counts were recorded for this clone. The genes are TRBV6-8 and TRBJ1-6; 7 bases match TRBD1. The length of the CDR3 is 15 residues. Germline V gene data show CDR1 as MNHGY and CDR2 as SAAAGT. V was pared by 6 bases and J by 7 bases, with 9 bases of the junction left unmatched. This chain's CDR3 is CASSQLDRANSPLHF. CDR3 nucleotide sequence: TGTGCCAGCAGCCAACTAGACAGGGCCAATTCACCCCTCCACTTT.

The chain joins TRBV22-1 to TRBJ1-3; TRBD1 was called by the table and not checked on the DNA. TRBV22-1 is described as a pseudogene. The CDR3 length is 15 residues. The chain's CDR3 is CASSSRTGPGNTIYF. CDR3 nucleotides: TGTGCCAGCAGTTCCCGGACAGGGCCTGGAAACACCATATATTTT.

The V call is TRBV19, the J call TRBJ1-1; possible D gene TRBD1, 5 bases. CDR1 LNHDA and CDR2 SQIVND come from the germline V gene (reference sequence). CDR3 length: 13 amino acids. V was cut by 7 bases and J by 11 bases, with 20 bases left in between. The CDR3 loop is CASTIPGFGVAFF. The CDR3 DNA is TGTGCCAGTACCATACCAGGGTTTGGGGTGGCTTTCTTT. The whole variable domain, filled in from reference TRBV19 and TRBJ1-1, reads DGGITQSPKYLFRKEGQNVTLSCEQNLNHDAMYWYRQDPGQGLRLIYYSQIVNDFQKGDIAEGYSVSREKKESFPLTVTSAQKNPTAFYLCASTIPGFGVAFFGQGTRLTVV.

The CDR3 DNA sequence: TGTGCCATAGCGGGTAGCTCCTATAATTCACCCCTCCACTTT. Its protein product is CAIAGSSYNSPLHF. V gene TRBV6-8 combines with J gene TRBJ1-6, with unresolved D. Germline V CDR1 and CDR2: MNHGY, SAAAGT. The CDR3 is 14 amino acids. V lost 10 bases, J lost 0 bases, and 10 bases lay in between.

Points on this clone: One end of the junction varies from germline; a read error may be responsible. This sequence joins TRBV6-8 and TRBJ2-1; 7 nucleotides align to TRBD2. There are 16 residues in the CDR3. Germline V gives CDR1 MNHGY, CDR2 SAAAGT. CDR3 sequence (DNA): TGTGCCAGCAGTGACTCGTGGGGGGGCTCCTACAATGAGCAGTTCTTC. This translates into CASSDSWGGSYNEQFF.

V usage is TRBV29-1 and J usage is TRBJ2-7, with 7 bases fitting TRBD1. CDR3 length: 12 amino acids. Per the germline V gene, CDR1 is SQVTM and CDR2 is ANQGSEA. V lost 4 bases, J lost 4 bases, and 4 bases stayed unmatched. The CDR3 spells CSVGDRVYEQYF. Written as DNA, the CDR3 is TGCAGCGTTGGTGACAGGGTTTACGAGCAGTACTTC.

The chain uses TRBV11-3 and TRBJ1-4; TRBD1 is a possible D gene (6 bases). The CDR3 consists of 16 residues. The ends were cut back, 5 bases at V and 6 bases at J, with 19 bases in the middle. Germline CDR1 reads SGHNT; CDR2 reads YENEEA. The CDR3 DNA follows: TGTGCCAGCAGCCGACCCCTGCGGGGGGCGGATGAAAAACTGTTTTTT. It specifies CASSRPLRGADEKLFF.

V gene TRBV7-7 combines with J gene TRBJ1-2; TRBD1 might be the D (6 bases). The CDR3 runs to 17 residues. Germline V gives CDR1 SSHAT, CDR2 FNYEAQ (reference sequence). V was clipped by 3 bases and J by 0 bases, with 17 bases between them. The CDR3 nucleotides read TGTGCCAGCAGCTTGTTCGGGGGCGCCTTGGCTAACTATGGCTACACCTTC. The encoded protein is CASSLFGGALANYGYTF. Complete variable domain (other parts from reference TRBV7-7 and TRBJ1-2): GAGVSQSPRYKVTKRGQDVTLRCDPISSHATLYWYQQALGQGPEFLTYFNYEAQPDKSGLPSDRFSAERPEGSISTLTIQRTEQRDSAMYRCASSLFGGALANYGYTFGSGTRLTVV.

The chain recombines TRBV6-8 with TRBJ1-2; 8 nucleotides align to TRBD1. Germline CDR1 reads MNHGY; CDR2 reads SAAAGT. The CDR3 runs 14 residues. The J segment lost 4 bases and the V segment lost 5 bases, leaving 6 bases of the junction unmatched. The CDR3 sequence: CASSGQGPLYGYTF. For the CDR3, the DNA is TGTGCCAGCAGTGGACAGGGTCCCCTCTATGGCTACACCTTC.